These 16 T cell receptor beta chains were sequenced from one sample in a study of cytomegalovirus exposure and HLA in healthy donors. Data came from immunoSEQ multiplex PCR; TCRdb stores just in-frame clones and leaves some out. The sample lists approximately 230,000 clones, approximately 84% seen once, with around 12% in the top ten. Sequenced sample: PBMCs. These receptor sequences come from a man between 18 and 29 years old in good health and CMV-seropositive.

This chain joins TRBV5-6 and TRBJ2-1, with D unresolved. Trimming left V 5 bases short and J 9 bases short, with 18 bases between. CDR1 is SGHDT, CDR2 YYEEEE, per germline. CDR3 length equals 14 residues. CDR3 sequence: CASSLWARPTEQFF. The CDR3 DNA reads as TGTGCCAGCAGTCTCTGGGCACGGCCAACTGAGCAGTTCTTC.

The rearrangement joins TRBV5-1 to TRBJ1-5; 7 nucleotides line up with TRBD1. V shed 8 bases, J shed 5 bases, and the junction held 7 bases outside the gene matches. Germline CDR1 is SGHRS and CDR2 is YFSETQ. The CDR3 sequence is 13 residues long. CDR3 region: CASSQGSDQPQHF. CDR3 nucleotides: TGCGCCAGTTCACAGGGGTCGGATCAGCCCCAGCATTTT.

This chain joins TRBV9 and TRBJ1-3, with 7 bases lining up with TRBD1. Germline CDR1 and CDR2: SGDLS and YYNGEE. V gave up 3 bases and J gave up 1 base; unmatched junction bases: 7. This CDR3 has 16 amino acids. CDR3 region: CASSATGTLSGNTIYF. The CDR3 coding sequence is TGTGCCAGCAGCGCGACAGGGACGCTTTCTGGAAACACCATATATTTT.

The chain uses TRBV5-1 and TRBJ1-1; D gene ambiguous. V shed 4 bases and J shed 1 base, with 5 bases lying between them. Looked up from germline, CDR1 is SGHRS and CDR2 is YFSETQ. This CDR3 spans 12 amino acids. CDR3 region: CASSAGNTEAFF. CDR3 sequence (DNA): TGCGCCAGCAGCGCGGGGAACACTGAAGCTTTCTTT.

The CDR3 nucleotides read TGTGCCTCCCAAGGTCGTAGGGGCTCAGGAAACACCATATATTTT. It codes for CASQGRRGSGNTIYF. The chain carries TRBV7-9 and TRBJ1-3; D may be TRBD1 (5 bases). CDR3 length: 15 amino acids. V dropped 11 bases and J dropped 4 bases, with 21 bases sitting between them. Per germline, CDR1 SEHNR and CDR2 FQNEAQ (reference sequence).

The chain has TRBV29-1 and TRBJ2-1; 7 bases map to TRBD1. The CDR3 contains 15 residues. The germline V gene encodes CDR1 SQVTM and CDR2 ANQGSEA. Trimming cost V 4 bases and J 6 bases; bases outside gene matches: 12. The CDR3 DNA follows: TGCAGCGTTGGACAGGGTTCTCGCGCGGGCAATGAGCAGTTCTTC. Protein: CSVGQGSRAGNEQFF.

Only a few counts were recorded for this clone. The chain employs TRBV10-3 and TRBJ2-1, with 13 bases matching TRBD2. J gave up 8 bases and V 11 bases, and 9 bases lay outside the gene matches. CDR3 length: 14 amino acids. Germline values: CDR1 ENHRY, CDR2 SYGVKD. CDR3 nucleotide sequence: TGTGCCTCTACCGGGACTAGCGGGATAGATGAGCAGTTCTTC. Translation gives CASTGTSGIDEQFF.

The V call is TRBV6-6, the J call TRBJ2-7; 8 bases match TRBD2. The CDR3 is made up of 14 amino acids. V gave up 4 bases and J gave up 3 bases; unmatched junction bases: 5. Germline values: CDR1 MNHNY, CDR2 SVGAGI (reference sequence). Here the CDR3 reads CASSSFTSGYEQYF. CDR3 sequence (DNA): TGTGCCAGCAGTTCCTTTACTAGCGGCTACGAGCAGTACTTC.

The chain employs TRBV7-6 and TRBJ2-5; D is unresolved. Between the trimmed V and J ends, which lost 4 bases and 4 bases, there was a span of 13 bases. In germline, CDR1 is SGHVS, CDR2 FNYEAQ. The CDR3 is 14 residues long. DNA for the CDR3: TGTGCCAGCAGCTCCCTCTTAGACTTAGAGACCCAGTACTTC. It translates to CASSSLLDLETQYF. The variable domain in full, with the rest retrieved from reference TRBV7-6 and TRBJ2-5, is GAGVSQSPRYKVTKRGQDVALRCDPISGHVSLYWYRQALGQGPEFLTYFNYEAQQDKSGLPNDRFSAERPEGSISTLTIQRTEQRDSAMYRCASSSLLDLETQYFGPGTRLLVL.

This chain uses TRBV5-1 with TRBJ2-7; TRBD2 aligns across 7 bases. CDR1 and CDR2 from the germline V gene are SGHRS and YFSETQ. J gave up 2 bases and V 2 bases, and 7 bases lay outside the gene matches. The CDR3 runs 15 residues. In DNA form, the CDR3 reads TGCGCCAGCAGCTTAGCGGTAGCGGGTGCCTACGAGCAGTACTTC. Residues: CASSLAVAGAYEQYF.

The rearrangement uses TRBV6-1 and TRBJ1-2; the D is unclear. This CDR3 is built from 12 residues. V lost 7 bases to trimming and J lost 1 base, with 7 bases between them. Germline V lookup: CDR1 MNHNS, CDR2 SASEGT. Written as DNA, the CDR3 is TGTGCCAGCACGCGGGGTAACTATGGCTACACCTTC. The encoded protein is CASTRGNYGYTF.

The chain carries TRBV10-3 and TRBJ1-2; D unresolved. Between the trimmed V and J ends, which lost 10 bases and 4 bases, there was a span of 25 bases. Germline CDR1 and CDR2: ENHRY and SYGVKD. CDR3 length: 16 amino acids. The CDR3 sequence: CATHIGPGTETYGYTF. CDR3 nucleotide sequence: TGTGCCACTCACATCGGGCCGGGTACGGAGACCTATGGCTACACCTTC.

The chain has TRBV7-8 and TRBJ1-2; 8 bases fit TRBD1. CDR1 and CDR2 (germline): SGHVS, FQNEAQ. The CDR3 runs 18 residues. Trimming took 1 base from V and 3 from J; bases not matched to a gene: 13. The CDR3 sequence is CASSLGQGRYEGDYGYTF. Here the CDR3 DNA reads TGTGCCAGCAGCTTAGGACAGGGGCGTTATGAAGGGGACTATGGCTACACCTTC.

The gene calls are TRBV23-1 and TRBJ2-3; 9 bases map to TRBD2. TRBV23-1 is designated an ORF whose function remains uncertain. Trimming cost V 0 bases and J 2 bases; bases outside gene matches: 6. This CDR3 is 17 amino acids long. This chain's CDR3 is CASSQSPLAGLTDTQYF. Here the CDR3 DNA reads TGCGCCAGCAGTCAATCCCCACTAGCGGGTCTCACAGATACGCAGTATTTT.

This chain joins TRBV28 and TRBJ1-1, with D unresolved. Trimming cost V 6 bases and J 5 bases, with 13 bases left between them. CDR1 and CDR2 from the germline V gene are MDHEN and SYDVKM. The CDR3 is 13 amino acids. CDR3 in DNA: TGTGCCAGCAGGAGAATCATAGGGACTGAAGCTTTCTTT. Translated, it gives CASRRIIGTEAFF.

CDR3 bases: TGTGCCAGCAAGCAGTTATTCTACGAGCAGTACTTC. Protein sequence: CASKQLFYEQYF. V is TRBV6-1 and J is TRBJ2-7; D call uncertain. V was trimmed by 7 bases and J by 3 bases, leaving 10 bases between them. The CDR3 runs to 12 residues. The V gene's germline CDR1 is MNHNS and CDR2 SASEGT.